The 16 T cell receptor beta chains reported below all come from one sample, sequenced in a study of cytomegalovirus exposure and HLA in healthy donors. Produced via immunoSEQ multiplex PCR; TCRdb's table is partial and in-frame only. The data show about 160,000 clones, approximately 87% seen once. The sequenced material came from PBMCs. All receptors come from a woman in her 30s in good health and CMV-seronegative.

This CDR3 reads CASSLMGLPNTGELFF. The CDR3, as DNA: TGTGCCAGCAGCTTAATGGGACTACCGAACACCGGGGAGCTGTTTTTT. The rearrangement links TRBV11-2 to TRBJ2-2, with 7 bases fitting TRBD2. The CDR3 runs to 16 residues. CDR1 and CDR2 (germline): SGHAT, FQNNGV. V lost 2 bases to trimming and J lost 0 bases; unmatched junction nucleotides: 3.

The CDR3, as DNA: TGTGCCAGCAGCTTAGGTGGTAGCGCCAACGAGCAGTACTTC. It translates to CASSLGGSANEQYF. The chain links TRBV7-9 to TRBJ2-7; weak D call: TRBD2 (5 bases). There are 14 residues in the CDR3. V was trimmed by 1 base and J by 5 bases, leaving 12 bases between them. The germline V gene encodes CDR1 SEHNR and CDR2 FQNEAQ (reference sequence).

The V call is TRBV2, the J call TRBJ2-1; 15 bases fit TRBD2. V trimming: 4 bases; J trimming: 10 bases; junction bases outside the gene matches: 5. Germline CDR1 and CDR2: SNHLY and FYNNEI. This CDR3 has 15 amino acids. The CDR3 coding sequence is TGTGCCAGCAGTGGTGGACTAGCGGGGGGGGTCGAGCAGTTCTTC. Translating it yields CASSGGLAGGVEQFF.

V is TRBV6-5 and J is TRBJ1-1; 9 positions agree with TRBD1. CDR1 MNHEY and CDR2 SVGAGI come from the germline V gene. The CDR3 is made up of 15 amino acids. V lost 6 bases and J lost 2; bases outside the gene matches: 7. The CDR3, as DNA: TGTGCCAGCAGCCGTCGGGACAGGGCAAACACTGAAGCTTTCTTT. Translated: CASSRRDRANTEAFF.

V usage is TRBV5-4 and J usage is TRBJ1-1; TRBD1 is a possible D gene (5 bases). Germline V CDR1 and CDR2: SGHNT, YYREEE (reference sequence). The CDR3 runs 14 residues. V lost 4 bases and J lost 5, with 15 bases in between. The CDR3 loop is CASSPTKGFTEAFF. The DNA of the CDR3 is TGTGCCAGCAGCCCAACTAAGGGGTTTACTGAAGCTTTCTTT.

The chain combines TRBV28 with TRBJ1-2, with 7 bases identical to TRBD1. The germline V gene encodes CDR1 MDHEN and CDR2 SYDVKM. The CDR3 runs to 15 residues. Trimming removed 3 bases from V and 4 bases from J; junction bases left unmatched: 8. This CDR3 reads CASSLGQSTFYGYTF. Here the CDR3 DNA reads TGTGCCAGCAGTTTGGGACAGTCTACGTTCTATGGCTACACCTTC.

This clone was seen only a few times. This chain uses TRBV4-1 with TRBJ1-4; D not certain. This CDR3 has 15 amino acids. Trimming removed 4 bases at V and 8 bases at J, with 17 bases between. Germline V CDR1 and CDR2: MGHRA, YSYEKL. In nucleotides, the CDR3 is TGCGCCAGCAGCCCTCCGGGTCCTAACACGGAAAAACTGTTTTTT. Translation: CASSPPGPNTEKLFF.

The sample holds a few counts of this clone. Other DNA sequences in this sample translate to the same CDR3. CDR3 DNA: TGCGCCAGCAGCCAAGATTCTGGAACAAACTATGGCTACACCTTC. Translating gives CASSQDSGTNYGYTF. The gene calls are TRBV4-3 and TRBJ1-2; unclear D gene. Between the trimmed V and J ends, which lost 0 bases and 2 bases, there was a span of 10 bases. This CDR3 contains 15 residues. Germline CDR1 and CDR2: LGHNA and YSLEER.

This clone was observed a few times. This rearrangement joins TRBV27 to TRBJ2-3; 8 nucleotides align to TRBD1. Germline CDR1 is MNHEY and CDR2 is SMNVEV (reference sequence). V was clipped by 6 bases and J by 5 bases; unmatched bases: 10. This CDR3 spans 15 amino acids. The CDR3 DNA reads TGTGCCAGCAGCCAGCTCAGACAGGGGCGAGATACGCAGTATTTT. It translates to CASSQLRQGRDTQYF.

This clone was recorded a few times. The chain recombines TRBV10-3 with TRBJ2-7, with 9 bases lining up with TRBD1. V dropped 7 bases and J dropped 3; count of bases not matched to a gene: 7. Germline CDR1 ENHRY, CDR2 SYGVKD. The CDR3 spans 14 residues. CDR3 nucleotide sequence: TGTGCCATCAAGAGGACAGGGGTGAGCTACGAGCAGTACTTC. Protein: CAIKRTGVSYEQYF.

The chain links TRBV6-1 to TRBJ2-2; 9 bases fit TRBD1. Germline CDR1 MNHNS, CDR2 SASEGT. This CDR3 has 15 residues. V lost 6 bases to trimming and J lost 6 bases; unmatched junction nucleotides: 8. The CDR3 nucleotides are TGTGCCAGCAGCCAGGACAGGGGTACTCCCGGGGAGCTGTTTTTT. Translating gives CASSQDRGTPGELFF.

The chain is built from TRBV6-5 and TRBJ2-7; weak D call: TRBD1 (5 bases). The CDR3 extends over 15 amino acids. Trimming cost V 0 bases and J 3 bases, with 12 bases left between them. Germline-derived CDR1 and CDR2 are MNHEY and SVGAGI. CDR3 sequence (DNA): TGTGCCAGCAGTTACTCGAGTGGGGCCGTCTACGAGCAGTACTTC. This codes for CASSYSSGAVYEQYF.

V gene TRBV7-2 combines with J gene TRBJ2-7; possibly TRBD1 for D (5 bases). Germline V lookup: CDR1 SGHTA, CDR2 FQGNSA. There are 13 residues in the CDR3. V lost 2 bases to trimming and J lost 7 bases, with 12 bases between them. The CDR3 sequence is CASSLLPGYEQYF. For the CDR3, the DNA is TGTGCCAGCAGCTTACTTCCAGGGTATGAGCAGTACTTC.

This chain joins TRBV4-3 and TRBJ2-1, with 9 bases fitting TRBD2. J was trimmed by 5 bases and V by 0 bases; bases with no gene match: 11. The CDR3 runs to 18 residues. Germline CDR1 is LGHNA and CDR2 is YSLEER. The CDR3 sequence is CASSQENLLAGENNEQFF. The CDR3 DNA follows: TGCGCCAGCAGCCAAGAGAACCTACTAGCGGGTGAAAACAATGAGCAGTTCTTC.

The DNA of the CDR3 is TGTGCCAGCAGCACCAGGACGGGCTACTACGAGCAGTACTTC. It translates to CASSTRTGYYEQYF. The chain joins TRBV13 to TRBJ2-7; the D is unclear. The germline CDR1 and CDR2 sequences are PRHDT and FYEKMQ (reference sequence). This CDR3 has 14 residues. The ends were cut back, 5 bases at V and 3 bases at J, with 14 bases in the middle.

The sample holds one count of this clone. This chain links TRBV20-1 with TRBJ2-7, with D unclear. CDR3 length: 11 amino acids. Trimming left V 3 bases short and J 4 bases short, with 7 bases between. Germline CDR1 is DFQATT and CDR2 is SNEGSKA (reference sequence). CDR3 coding DNA: TGCAGTGCTAGCGTCCTTTACGAGCAGTACTTC. Residues: CSASVLYEQYF.